A single sample gave rise to the 5 T cell receptor beta chains below, sequenced in a study of beta chain features in type 1 diabetes. The investigators reverse transcribed all of the isolated RNA, so they sequenced expressed TCRB transcripts. Using immunoSEQ multiplex PCR, the repertoire was profiled, and TCRdb retains in-frame clones only, with some absent. Among around 300,000 clones listed, about 15% were seen once. The sample was central memory CD4+ T cells from blood. The source is a man in his thirties or forties in good health.

Only a few counts were recorded for this clone. The chain links TRBV7-2 to TRBJ2-3; 8 bases align to TRBD2. Germline V gene lookup returns CDR1 SGHTA and CDR2 FQGNSA. There are 14 residues in the CDR3. The J segment lost 4 bases and the V segment lost 6 bases, leaving 6 bases of the junction unmatched. The CDR3 here is CASREALAADTQYF. The CDR3 DNA is TGTGCCAGCAGGGAGGCACTAGCGGCAGATACGCAGTATTTT.

The chain has TRBV6-5 and TRBJ1-6, with 7 positions matching TRBD1. With V trimmed by 0 bases and J by 5 bases, 4 bases remained unmatched. CDR3 length: 16 residues. Germline CDR1 is MNHEY and CDR2 is SVGAGI. The CDR3 DNA sequence: TGTGCCAGCAGTTACTCGGCCAGGGGGGATAATTCACCCCTCCACTTT. Its translation is CASSYSARGDNSPLHF.

This clone was detected only a few times. This chain joins TRBV7-9 and TRBJ2-6; no firm D call. CDR3 length equals 11 residues. Per germline, CDR1 SEHNR and CDR2 FQNEAQ (reference sequence). The V end was cut by 9 bases, the J end by 2 bases, with 2 bases between. CDR3 sequence reads: CASTGANVLTF. The CDR3, as DNA: TGTGCCAGTACTGGGGCCAACGTCCTGACTTTC.

The chain combines TRBV7-6 with TRBJ2-3, with TRBD2 identical over 14 bases. The germline V gene encodes CDR1 SGHVS and CDR2 FNYEAQ. Losses at the gene ends were 6 bases for V and 5 bases for J; bases not matched to a gene: 13. This CDR3 is built from 18 residues. CDR3 loop: CASSPRGSGTSGGDTQYF. The CDR3 coding sequence is TGTGCCAGCAGTCCCCGAGGTTCCGGGACTAGCGGGGGAGATACGCAGTATTTT.

This clone was observed a few times. The chain carries TRBV5-4 and TRBJ1-3; TRBD1 might be the D (5 bases). V was shortened by 1 base and J by 1 base, with 9 bases between the two germline ends. The CDR3 runs 15 residues. Germline V lookup: CDR1 SGHNT, CDR2 YYREEE (reference sequence). CDR3 in DNA: TGTGCCAGCAGCTTGTTCGGGGGTTCTGGAAACACCATATATTTT. Protein sequence: CASSLFGGSGNTIYF.